This T cell receptor (beta chain) was identified during a study of cytomegalovirus exposure and HLA in healthy donors. As for the study in general: Most donors, 70% to 85% of 398 genotyped, fell in the Caucasian-associated ancestry cluster. Study-level results: An ancestry cluster, one associated with Asian ancestry, reportedly showed fewer N-insertions than the roughly 700-donor mean in a later analysis.

Despite likely unrecorded immune exposures, the donors were nominally healthy at the time of sampling. The PCR used 60 Vbeta and 13 Jbeta primers. Profiling relied on immunoSEQ multiplex PCR, and the TCRdb table lists in-frame clones only, not all of them. This sample has 160,000 or so clones, with 65% to 85% found just once. This clone came up once. The antigen remains undetermined. CDR1 and CDR2 from the germline V gene are SGHNT and YYREEE (reference sequence). The CDR3 covers 16 residues. Unmatched junction bases numbered 2, after V lost 0 bases and J lost 3 bases. The sequencing input was PBMCs. The clonotype comes from a woman aged 25-40 years in good health and CMV-seropositive. The V call is TRBV5-4, the J call TRBJ2-3, with 12 bases aligning to TRBD2. DNA of the CDR3: TGTGCCAGCAGCTTGGCCGGACTAGCGGGGACAGATACGCAGTATTTT. Translating gives CASSLAGLAGTDTQYF. The whole variable domain, remainder taken from reference TRBV5-4 and TRBJ2-3, is ETGVTQSPTHLIKTRGQQVTLRCSSQSGHNTVSWYQQALGQGPQFIFQYYREEENGRGNFPPRFSGLQFPNYSSELNVNALELDDSALYLCASSLAGLAGTDTQYFGPGTRLTVL.